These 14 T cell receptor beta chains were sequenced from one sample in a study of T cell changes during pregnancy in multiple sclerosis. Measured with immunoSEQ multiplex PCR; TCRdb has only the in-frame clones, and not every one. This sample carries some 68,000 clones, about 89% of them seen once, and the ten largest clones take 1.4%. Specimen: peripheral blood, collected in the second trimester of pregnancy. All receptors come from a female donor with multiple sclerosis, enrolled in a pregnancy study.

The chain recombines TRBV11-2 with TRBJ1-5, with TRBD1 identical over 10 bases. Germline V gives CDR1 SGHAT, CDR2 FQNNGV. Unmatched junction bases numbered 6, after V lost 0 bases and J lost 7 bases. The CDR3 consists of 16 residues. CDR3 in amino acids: CASSLDYGTGAQPQHF. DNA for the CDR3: TGTGCCAGCAGCTTAGATTACGGGACAGGGGCGCAGCCCCAGCATTTT.

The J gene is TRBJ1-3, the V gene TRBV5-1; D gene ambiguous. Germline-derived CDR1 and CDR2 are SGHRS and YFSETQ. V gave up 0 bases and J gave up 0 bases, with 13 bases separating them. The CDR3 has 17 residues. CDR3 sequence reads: CASSLEFSGSSGNTIYF. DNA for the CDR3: TGCGCCAGCAGCTTGGAGTTTTCGGGGAGCTCTGGAAACACCATATATTTT.

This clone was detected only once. The CDR3 sequence: CASSRGDRGHEQFF. Written as DNA, the CDR3 is TGTGCCAGCAGTCGTGGGGACAGGGGGCATGAGCAGTTCTTC. The chain is built from TRBV11-3 and TRBJ2-1; 12 bases are shared with TRBD1. CDR1 is SGHNT and CDR2 is YENEEA in the germline V gene. The CDR3 spans 14 residues. The V gene end was trimmed by 6 bases and the J gene end by 8 bases; junction bases not matched to a gene: 5.

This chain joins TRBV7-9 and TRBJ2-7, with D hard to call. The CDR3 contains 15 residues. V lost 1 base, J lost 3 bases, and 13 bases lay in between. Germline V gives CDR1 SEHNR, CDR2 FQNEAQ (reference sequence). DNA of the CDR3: TGTGCCAGCAGCTTAGGGGCAGGTCAACACTACGAGCAGTACTTC. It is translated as CASSLGAGQHYEQYF.

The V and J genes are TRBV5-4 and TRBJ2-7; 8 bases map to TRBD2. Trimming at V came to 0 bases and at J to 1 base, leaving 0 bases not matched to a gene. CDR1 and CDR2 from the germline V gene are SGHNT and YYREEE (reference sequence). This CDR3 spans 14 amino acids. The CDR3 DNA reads TGTGCCAGCAGCTTGGTAGCGGGGTCCTACGAGCAGTACTTC. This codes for CASSLVAGSYEQYF.

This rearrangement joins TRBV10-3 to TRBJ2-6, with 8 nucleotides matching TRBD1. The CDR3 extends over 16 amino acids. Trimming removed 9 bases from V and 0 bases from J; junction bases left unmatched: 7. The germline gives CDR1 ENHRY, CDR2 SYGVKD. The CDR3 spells CAIAGTGASGANVLTF. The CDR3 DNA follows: TGTGCCATTGCCGGGACAGGCGCCTCTGGGGCCAACGTCCTGACTTTC.

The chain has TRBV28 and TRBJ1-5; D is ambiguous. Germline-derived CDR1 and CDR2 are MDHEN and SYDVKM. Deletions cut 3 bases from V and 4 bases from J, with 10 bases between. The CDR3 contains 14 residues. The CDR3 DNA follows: TGTGCCAGCAGTTTTCCGGGAGCTAATCAGCCCCAGCATTTT. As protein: CASSFPGANQPQHF.

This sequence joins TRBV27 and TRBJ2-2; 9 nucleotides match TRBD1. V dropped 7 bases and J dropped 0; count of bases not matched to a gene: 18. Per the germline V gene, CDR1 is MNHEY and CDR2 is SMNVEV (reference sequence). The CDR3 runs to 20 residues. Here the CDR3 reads CASTSPRGTGILPNTGELFF. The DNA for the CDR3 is TGTGCCAGCACCTCGCCGCGAGGGACAGGGATCCTACCGAACACCGGGGAGCTGTTTTTT.

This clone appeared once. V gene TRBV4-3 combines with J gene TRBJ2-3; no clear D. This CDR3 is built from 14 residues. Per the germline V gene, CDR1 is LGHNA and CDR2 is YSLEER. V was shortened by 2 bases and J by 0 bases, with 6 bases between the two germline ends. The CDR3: CASSQTNSTDTQYF. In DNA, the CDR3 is TGCGCCAGCAGCCAAACAAATAGCACAGATACGCAGTATTTT.

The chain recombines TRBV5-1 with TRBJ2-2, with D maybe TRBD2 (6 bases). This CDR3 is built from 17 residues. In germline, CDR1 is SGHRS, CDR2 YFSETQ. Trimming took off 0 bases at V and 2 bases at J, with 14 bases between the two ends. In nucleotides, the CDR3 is TGCGCCAGCAGCTTGGCCAGCGGAGGGGCCAACACCGGGGAGCTGTTTTTT. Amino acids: CASSLASGGANTGELFF.

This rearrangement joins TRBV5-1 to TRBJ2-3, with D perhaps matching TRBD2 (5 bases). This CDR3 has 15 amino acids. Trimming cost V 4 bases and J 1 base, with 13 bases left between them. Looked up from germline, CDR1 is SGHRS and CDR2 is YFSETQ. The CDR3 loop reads CASSGSGVGTDTQYF. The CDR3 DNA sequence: TGCGCCAGCAGCGGATCCGGGGTCGGCACAGATACGCAGTATTTT.

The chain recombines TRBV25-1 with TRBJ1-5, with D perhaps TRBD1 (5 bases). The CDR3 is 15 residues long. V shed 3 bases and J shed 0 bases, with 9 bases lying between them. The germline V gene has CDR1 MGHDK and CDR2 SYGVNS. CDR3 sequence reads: CASSEGLYSNQPQHF. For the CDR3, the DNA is TGTGCCAGCAGTGAGGGGCTATATAGCAATCAGCCCCAGCATTTT.

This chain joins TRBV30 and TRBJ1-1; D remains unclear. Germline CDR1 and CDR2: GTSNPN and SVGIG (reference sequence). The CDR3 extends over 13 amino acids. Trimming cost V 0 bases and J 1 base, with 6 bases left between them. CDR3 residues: CAWSVMRNTEAFF. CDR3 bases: TGTGCCTGGAGTGTGATGCGGAACACTGAAGCTTTCTTT. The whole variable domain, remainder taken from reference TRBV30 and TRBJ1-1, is SQTIHQWPATLVQPVGSPLSLECTVEGTSNPNLYWYRQAAGRGLQLLFYSVGIGQISSEVPQNLSASRPQDRQFILSSKKLLLSDSGFYLCAWSVMRNTEAFFGQGTRLTVV.

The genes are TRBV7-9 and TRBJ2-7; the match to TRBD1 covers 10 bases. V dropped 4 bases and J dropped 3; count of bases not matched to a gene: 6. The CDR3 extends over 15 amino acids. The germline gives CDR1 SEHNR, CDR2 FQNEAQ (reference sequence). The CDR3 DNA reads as TGTGCCAGCAGCTCCGGGGGACAGGGGCACTACGAGCAGTACTTC. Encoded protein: CASSSGGQGHYEQYF.